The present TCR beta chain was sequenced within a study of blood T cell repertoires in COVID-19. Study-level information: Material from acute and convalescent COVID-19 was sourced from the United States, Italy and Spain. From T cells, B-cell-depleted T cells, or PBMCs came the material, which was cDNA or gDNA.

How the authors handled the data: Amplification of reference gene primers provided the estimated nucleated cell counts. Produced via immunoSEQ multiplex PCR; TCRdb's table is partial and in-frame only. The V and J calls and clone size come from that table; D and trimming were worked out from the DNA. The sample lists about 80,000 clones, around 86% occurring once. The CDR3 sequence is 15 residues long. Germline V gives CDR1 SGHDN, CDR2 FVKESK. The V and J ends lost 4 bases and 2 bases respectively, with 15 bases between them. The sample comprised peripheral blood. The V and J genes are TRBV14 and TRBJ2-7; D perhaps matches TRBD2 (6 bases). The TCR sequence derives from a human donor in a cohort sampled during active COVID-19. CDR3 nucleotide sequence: TGTGCCAGCAGCCGCGACTCCGGGAGACCCTACGAGCAGTACTTC. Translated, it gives CASSRDSGRPYEQYF.